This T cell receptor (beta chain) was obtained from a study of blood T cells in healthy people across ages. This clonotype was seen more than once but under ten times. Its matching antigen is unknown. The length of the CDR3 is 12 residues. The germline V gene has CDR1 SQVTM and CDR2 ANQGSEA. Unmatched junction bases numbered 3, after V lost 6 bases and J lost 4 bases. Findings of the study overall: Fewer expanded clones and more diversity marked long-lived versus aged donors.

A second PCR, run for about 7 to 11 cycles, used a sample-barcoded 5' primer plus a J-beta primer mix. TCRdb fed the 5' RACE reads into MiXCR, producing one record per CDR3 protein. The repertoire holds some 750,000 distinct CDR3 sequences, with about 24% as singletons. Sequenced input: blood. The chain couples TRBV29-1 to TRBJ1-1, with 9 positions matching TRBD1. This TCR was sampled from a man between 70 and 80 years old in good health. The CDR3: CSVWDRVTEAFF. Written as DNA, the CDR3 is TGCAGCGTCTGGGACAGGGTCACTGAAGCTTTCTTT.